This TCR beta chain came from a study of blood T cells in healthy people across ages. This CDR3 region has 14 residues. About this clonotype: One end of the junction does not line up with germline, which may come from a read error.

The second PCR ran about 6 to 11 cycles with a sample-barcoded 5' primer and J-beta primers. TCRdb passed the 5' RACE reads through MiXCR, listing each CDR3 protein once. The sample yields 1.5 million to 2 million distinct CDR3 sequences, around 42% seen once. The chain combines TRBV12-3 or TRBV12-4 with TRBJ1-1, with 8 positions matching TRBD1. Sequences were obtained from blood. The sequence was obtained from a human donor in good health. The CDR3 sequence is CASTLTGVNAEAFF. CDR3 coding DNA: TGTGCCAGCACCTTGACAGGGGTGAACGCTGAAGCTTTCTTT.